The 28 T cell receptor beta chains listed next were all sequenced from one sample in a study of T cells after yellow fever vaccination. TCRdb re-called the 5' RACE reads through MiXCR, storing one row per CDR3 protein. The repertoire holds about 400,000 distinct CDR3 sequences, with 6% to 8% as singletons. The sample here was PBMCs, taken 5 days after the yellow fever booster vaccination. Receptor source: a man aged 25-45 years who received the YFV17D yellow fever vaccine.

This clonotype was observed a few times. The chain has TRBV15 and TRBJ2-1; D may be TRBD2 (6 bases). The V end was cut by 4 bases, the J end by 7 bases, with 26 bases between. Germline CDR1 is LNHNV and CDR2 is YYDKDF (reference sequence). The CDR3 sequence is 18 residues long. The CDR3 nucleotides read TGTGCCACCAGCACCCCTGTACAGGACCGGGCGGGGATAAATGAGCAGTTCTTC. It yields the protein CATSTPVQDRAGINEQFF.

V gene TRBV5-1 combines with J gene TRBJ2-6; D may be TRBD2 (5 bases). There are 16 residues in the CDR3. Germline lookup yields CDR1 SGHRS and CDR2 YFSETQ. V lost 0 bases and J lost 0, with 7 bases in between. The CDR3 spells CASSLDGNSGANVLTF. The CDR3 DNA reads as TGCGCCAGCAGCTTGGACGGGAACTCTGGGGCCAACGTCCTGACTTTC.

The V call is TRBV18, the J call TRBJ1-1; no definite D call. Germline V gives CDR1 KGHSH, CDR2 LQKENI. V gave up 6 bases and J gave up 4 bases, with 12 bases separating them. The CDR3 contains 13 residues. CDR3 coding DNA: TGTGCCAGCTCGGCTAGCCGGGGCACTGAAGCTTTCTTT. Residues: CASSASRGTEAFF.

This sequence joins TRBV18 and TRBJ2-3; TRBD2 matches at 7 bases. The trim removed 6 bases at V and 2 bases at J, leaving 14 bases unmatched. CDR3 length: 17 amino acids. Germline values: CDR1 KGHSH, CDR2 LQKENI. CDR3 DNA: TGTGCCAGCTCTCTAGTCCCTACCAGCGGGAACACAGATACGCAGTATTTT. It yields the protein CASSLVPTSGNTDTQYF.

This clonotype has only a few counts. The chain joins TRBV24-1 to TRBJ1-5; D is possibly TRBD1 (5 bases). The CDR3 length is 13 residues. The ends were cut back, 9 bases at V and 0 bases at J, with 8 bases in the middle. The V gene's germline CDR1 is KGHDR and CDR2 SFDVKD. CDR3 in DNA: TGTGCCACCCAGGGATATAGCAATCAGCCCCAGCATTTT. It is translated as CATQGYSNQPQHF.

This clonotype was seen at least ten times. The chain uses TRBV7-9 and TRBJ1-2; a possible D gene is TRBD1 (5 bases). Germline CDR1 SEHNR, CDR2 FQNEAQ (reference sequence). This CDR3 contains 12 residues. V lost 3 bases and J 4 bases, leaving 6 bases between the germline ends. CDR3: CASSFTGYGYTF. CDR3 sequence (DNA): TGTGCCAGCAGCTTTACAGGCTATGGCTACACCTTC.

The sample holds many counts of this clonotype. V usage is TRBV7-9 and J usage is TRBJ2-2, with 7 positions matching TRBD1. Per the germline V gene, CDR1 is SEHNR and CDR2 is FQNEAQ (reference sequence). Losses at the gene ends were 5 bases for V and 3 bases for J; bases not matched to a gene: 9. The CDR3 length is 16 residues. The CDR3 protein is CASSPPRGRDTGELFF. DNA of the CDR3: TGTGCCAGCAGCCCGCCGAGGGGGCGCGACACCGGGGAGCTGTTTTTT.

The rearrangement links TRBV5-1 to TRBJ2-5, with TRBD1 matching over 9 bases. V lost 2 bases to trimming and J lost 7 bases; unmatched junction nucleotides: 9. The CDR3 is 15 residues long. Germline-derived CDR1 and CDR2 are SGHRS and YFSETQ. CDR3 sequence (DNA): TGCGCCAGCAGCTTCACCTGGGGACAGGGTTTGACCCAGTACTTC. Protein: CASSFTWGQGLTQYF.

The CDR3 sequence is CASCFGLAGGSSYNEQFF. The CDR3, as DNA: TGTGCCAGCTGTTTTGGTCTAGCGGGAGGGAGCTCCTACAATGAGCAGTTCTTC. The chain combines TRBV13 with TRBJ2-1; 12 bases fit TRBD2. The germline V gene has CDR1 PRHDT and CDR2 FYEKMQ (reference sequence). The CDR3 runs to 18 residues. V lost 8 bases, J lost 0 bases, and 11 bases stayed unmatched.

This clonotype was picked up many times. The chain couples TRBV20-1 to TRBJ2-7, with D maybe TRBD1 (6 bases). The V and J ends lost 2 bases and 2 bases respectively, with 13 bases between them. Germline V gene sequence: CDR1 DFQATT, CDR2 SNEGSKA (reference sequence). The CDR3 sequence is 14 residues long. The CDR3 nucleotides are TGCAGTGCTAGATCTGGGGGCGCCCCCTACGAGCAGTACTTC. Amino acids: CSARSGGAPYEQYF.

The table lists this clonotype with a few counts. The chain recombines TRBV7-6 with TRBJ2-1; D uncertain. Germline CDR1 reads SGHVS; CDR2 reads FNYEAQ. Trimming pared 3 bases from V and 8 bases from J, leaving 11 bases between. The CDR3 length is 13 residues. CDR3 DNA: TGTGCCAGCAGCTTCGGGCCTCGGGATGAGCAGTTCTTC. Amino acid sequence: CASSFGPRDEQFF.

The chain has TRBV6-2 or TRBV6-3 and TRBJ2-7, with TRBD1 as a possible D gene (6 bases). The V end lost 7 bases, the J end lost 3 bases, and 10 bases lay between the germline ends. Germline V gene sequence: CDR1 MNHEY, CDR2 SVGEGT. The CDR3 is made up of 12 amino acids. The CDR3 sequence: CASNGGGYEQYF. The CDR3 DNA reads TGTGCCAGCAATGGGGGCGGCTACGAGCAGTACTTC.

The rearrangement joins TRBV12-3 or TRBV12-4 to TRBJ2-7; 9 bases agree with TRBD1. This CDR3 is built from 13 residues. V gave up 7 bases and J gave up 5 bases; unmatched junction bases: 6. CDR3 sequence (DNA): TGTGCCAGCACGCGACAGGGGGGCAACGAGCAGTACTTC. It yields the protein CASTRQGGNEQYF.

This clonotype was observed at least ten times. The chain is built from TRBV20-1 and TRBJ2-5; D is unresolved. The CDR3 runs 14 residues. Germline loops: CDR1 DFQATT, CDR2 SNEGSKA (reference sequence). Trimming shortened V by 3 bases and J by 4 bases, and 15 bases separated the two germline ends. The CDR3 coding sequence is TGCAGTGCTAGGGGGTTGGGGATGGGAGAGACCCAGTACTTC. As protein: CSARGLGMGETQYF.

A few counts support this clonotype. The genes are TRBV12-3 or TRBV12-4 and TRBJ2-1; possibly TRBD1 or TRBD2 for D (5 bases each). The V gene lost 5 bases and the J gene lost 2 bases, with 19 bases spanning the gap. This CDR3 has 17 amino acids. In nucleotides, the CDR3 is TGTGCCAGCAGTCCTGGTGGAGCCGGGACGACCTACAATGAGCAGTTCTTC. This codes for CASSPGGAGTTYNEQFF.

CDR3 sequence (DNA): TGTGCCAGCAGCGGGGGGTTGAGCGGGAGTTCGAAGACCCAGTACTTC. Protein sequence: CASSGGLSGSSKTQYF. The genes are TRBV27 and TRBJ2-5, with 8 bases matching TRBD2. V lost 6 bases to trimming and J lost 6 bases; unmatched junction nucleotides: 15. The CDR3 length is 16 residues. In germline, CDR1 is MNHEY, CDR2 SMNVEV (reference sequence).

V and J are TRBV3-1 and TRBJ2-5; no clear D gene. The CDR3 runs to 15 residues. Looked up from germline, CDR1 is LGHDT and CDR2 is YNNKEL (reference sequence). Deletions cut 3 bases from V and 6 bases from J, with 17 bases between. The CDR3 nucleotides read TGTGCCAGCAGCCAGACCGGTGGGCCGCAAAAGACCCAGTACTTC. Amino acid sequence: CASSQTGGPQKTQYF.

The rearrangement joins TRBV7-2 to TRBJ2-3; D call uncertain. Germline CDR1 SGHTA, CDR2 FQGNSA. Trimming shortened V by 1 base and J by 9 bases, and 5 bases separated the two germline ends. The CDR3 covers 11 residues. The DNA of the CDR3 is TGTGCCAGCAGCTTAGTAGGAACGCAGTATTTT. It translates to CASSLVGTQYF.

The CDR3 spells CASSLAIGNEQFF. The CDR3 nucleotides are TGCGCCAGCAGCTTGGCCATCGGGAATGAGCAGTTCTTC. V and J are TRBV5-1 and TRBJ2-1; D not certain. V was clipped by 0 bases and J by 7 bases, with 8 bases between them. Per germline, CDR1 SGHRS and CDR2 YFSETQ. The length of the CDR3 is 13 residues.

This clonotype was counted only a few times. The CDR3 DNA sequence: TGTGCCATCAGTGAAACACAGGACTCCTACGAGCAGTACTTC. This encodes CAISETQDSYEQYF. V gene TRBV10-3 combines with J gene TRBJ2-7; tentative D call: TRBD1 (5 bases). Per the germline V gene, CDR1 is ENHRY and CDR2 is SYGVKD. V dropped 3 bases and J dropped 0 bases, with 9 bases sitting between them. The CDR3 loop spans 14 amino acids.

This chain connects TRBV5-1 to TRBJ1-2; D gene uncertain. This CDR3 comprises 14 residues. The V and J ends lost 0 bases and 6 bases respectively, with 12 bases between them. The germline gives CDR1 SGHRS, CDR2 YFSETQ. The CDR3 sequence is CASSLAGSEDGYTF. The CDR3 DNA is TGCGCCAGCAGCTTGGCAGGATCAGAGGATGGCTACACCTTC.

The rearrangement uses TRBV19 and TRBJ2-1; TRBD2 is a possible D gene (5 bases). Germline values: CDR1 LNHDA, CDR2 SQIVND (reference sequence). The CDR3 spans 15 residues. The ends were cut back, 3 bases at V and 4 bases at J, with 13 bases in the middle. In DNA form, the CDR3 reads TGTGCCAGTAGTATCGGCGCTAGCTCTTACAATGAGCAGTTCTTC. Protein: CASSIGASSYNEQFF. Complete variable domain (other parts from reference TRBV19 and TRBJ2-1): DGGITQSPKYLFRKEGQNVTLSCEQNLNHDAMYWYRQDPGQGLRLIYYSQIVNDFQKGDIAEGYSVSREKKESFPLTVTSAQKNPTAFYLCASSIGASSYNEQFFGPGTRLTVL.

This chain uses TRBV12-3 or TRBV12-4 with TRBJ1-5, with D unresolved. The ends were cut back, 6 bases at V and 9 bases at J, with 12 bases in the middle. The CDR3 consists of 12 residues. CDR3 sequence (DNA): TGTGCCAGCAGCCCAGAAACGGGGCCCCAGCATTTT. Protein sequence: CASSPETGPQHF.

This clonotype turned up a few times. This chain links TRBV5-1 with TRBJ2-2; D is undetermined. Germline CDR1 SGHRS, CDR2 YFSETQ. Trimming cost V 0 bases and J 0 bases, with 6 bases left between them. The CDR3 runs to 15 residues. Here the CDR3 DNA reads TGCGCCAGCAGCTTGGACAGTCCGAACACCGGGGAGCTGTTTTTT. Its translation: CASSLDSPNTGELFF.

The rearrangement links TRBV15 to TRBJ2-7; either TRBD1 or TRBD2 may supply D (5 bases each). Per germline, CDR1 LNHNV and CDR2 YYDKDF (reference sequence). Trimming removed 5 bases from V and 6 bases from J, with 23 bases in between. This CDR3 is built from 16 residues. CDR3 sequence: CATSGWGEGASPEQYF. DNA of the CDR3: TGTGCCACCAGCGGTTGGGGCGAGGGCGCTAGTCCCGAGCAGTACTTC.

The gene calls are TRBV20-1 and TRBJ2-1; D remains ambiguous. V was cut by 4 bases and J by 0 bases, with 10 bases left in between. This CDR3 comprises 14 residues. The germline V gene encodes CDR1 DFQATT and CDR2 SNEGSKA (reference sequence). The CDR3 sequence: CSATTPVSYNEQFF. CDR3 DNA: TGCAGTGCTACGACTCCCGTCTCCTACAATGAGCAGTTCTTC.

This chain connects TRBV29-1 to TRBJ2-7; 9 nucleotides agree with TRBD1. This CDR3 has 14 residues. The J segment lost 7 bases and the V segment lost 4 bases, leaving 11 bases of the junction unmatched. Germline-derived CDR1 and CDR2 are SQVTM and ANQGSEA. In DNA form, the CDR3 reads TGCAGCGTTGTGCGGGGGACAGGGTCGCGGGAGCAGTACTTC. Translating gives CSVVRGTGSREQYF.

There are a few counts of this clonotype. V and J are TRBV28 and TRBJ2-7; D possibly uses TRBD1 or TRBD2 (5 bases each). CDR3 size: 13 residues. Germline CDR1 and CDR2: MDHEN and SYDVKM. The V and J ends lost 8 bases and 5 bases respectively, with 16 bases between them. The CDR3 DNA sequence: TGTGCCAGCGTGGGCCCGGGACCCCACGAGCAGTACTTC. Its protein is CASVGPGPHEQYF.